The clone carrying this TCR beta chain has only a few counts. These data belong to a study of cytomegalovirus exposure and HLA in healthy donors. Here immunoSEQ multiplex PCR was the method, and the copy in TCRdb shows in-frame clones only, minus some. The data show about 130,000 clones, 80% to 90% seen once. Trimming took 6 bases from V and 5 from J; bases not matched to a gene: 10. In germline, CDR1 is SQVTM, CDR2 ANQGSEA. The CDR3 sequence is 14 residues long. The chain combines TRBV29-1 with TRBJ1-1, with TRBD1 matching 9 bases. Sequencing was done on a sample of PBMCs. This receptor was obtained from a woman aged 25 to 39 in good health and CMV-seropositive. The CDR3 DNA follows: TGCAGCGTCTCGGGACAGGGCGGGGGGACTGAAGCTTTCTTT. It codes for CSVSGQGGGTEAFF.